This entry is about one T cell receptor (beta chain). Methods used by the authors: Reference gene primer amplification yielded estimated nucleated cell counts. Profiling relied on immunoSEQ multiplex PCR, and the TCRdb table lists in-frame clones only, not all of them. V, J and clone size are taken as reported in that table, and D and trimming were inferred from the DNA itself. The sample carries fewer than 500,000 clones, roughly 90% recorded once. Germline assignment: CDR1 SGHAT and CDR2 FQDESV (reference sequence). There are 14 residues in the CDR3. V lost 2 bases, J lost 3 bases, and 10 bases lay in between. The data derive from a study of blood T cell repertoires in COVID-19. Study at large: Acute and convalescent COVID-19 specimens originated in the United States, Italy and Spain. From T cells, B-cell-depleted T cells, or PBMCs came the material, which was cDNA or gDNA.

The TCR comes from a woman aged 25-40 years with acute or convalescent COVID-19. The sequenced material came from peripheral blood. The chain recombines TRBV11-1 with TRBJ1-2; D gene unclear. The CDR3 loop reads CASSLSRDYYGYTF. CDR3 bases: TGTGCCAGCAGCTTATCCCGTGACTACTATGGCTACACCTTC.